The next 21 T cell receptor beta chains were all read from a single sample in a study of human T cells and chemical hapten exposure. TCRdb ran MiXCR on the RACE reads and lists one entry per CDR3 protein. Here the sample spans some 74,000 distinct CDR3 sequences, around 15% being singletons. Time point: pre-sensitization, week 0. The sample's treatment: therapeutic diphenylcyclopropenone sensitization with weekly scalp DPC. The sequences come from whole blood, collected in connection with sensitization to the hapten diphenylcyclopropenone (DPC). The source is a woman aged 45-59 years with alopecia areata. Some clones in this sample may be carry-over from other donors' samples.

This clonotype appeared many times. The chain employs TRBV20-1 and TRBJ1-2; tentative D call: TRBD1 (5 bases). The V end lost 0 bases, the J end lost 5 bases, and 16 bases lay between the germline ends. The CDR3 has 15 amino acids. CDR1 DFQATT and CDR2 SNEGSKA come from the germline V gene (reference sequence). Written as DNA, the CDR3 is TGCAGTGCTAGAGAAGGAGGGCAGGGAGGTTATGGCTACACCTTC. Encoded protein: CSAREGGQGGYGYTF.

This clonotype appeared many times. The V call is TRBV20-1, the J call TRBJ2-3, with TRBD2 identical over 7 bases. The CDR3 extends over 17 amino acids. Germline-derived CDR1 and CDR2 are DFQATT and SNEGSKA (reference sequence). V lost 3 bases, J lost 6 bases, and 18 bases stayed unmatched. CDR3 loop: CSASLAGEVVITDTQYF. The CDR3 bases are TGCAGTGCTAGTCTCGCGGGAGAGGTAGTAATAACGGATACGCAGTATTTT.

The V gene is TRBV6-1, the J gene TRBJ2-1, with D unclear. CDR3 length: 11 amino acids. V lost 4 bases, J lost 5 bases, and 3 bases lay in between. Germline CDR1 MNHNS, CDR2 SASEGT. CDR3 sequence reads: CASSGHNEQFF. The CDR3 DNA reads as TGTGCCAGCAGTGGGCACAATGAGCAGTTCTTC.

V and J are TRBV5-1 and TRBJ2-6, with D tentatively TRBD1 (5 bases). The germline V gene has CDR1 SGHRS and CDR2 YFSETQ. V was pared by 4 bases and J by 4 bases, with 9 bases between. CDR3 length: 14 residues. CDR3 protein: CASSMGPGANVLTF. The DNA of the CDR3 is TGCGCCAGCAGCATGGGGCCCGGGGCCAACGTCCTGACTTTC.

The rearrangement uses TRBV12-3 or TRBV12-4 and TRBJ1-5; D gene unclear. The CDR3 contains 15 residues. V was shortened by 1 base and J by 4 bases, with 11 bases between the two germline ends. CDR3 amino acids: CASSLVSGNNQPQHF. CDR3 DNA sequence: TGTGCCAGCAGTTTAGTCTCGGGAAATAATCAGCCCCAGCATTTT.

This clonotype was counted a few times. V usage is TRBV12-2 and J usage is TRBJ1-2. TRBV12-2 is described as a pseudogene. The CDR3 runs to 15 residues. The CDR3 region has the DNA TGTGCAAGTCGCTTAGCCCCCATAGCTAACTATGGCTACACCTTC. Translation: CASRLAPIANYGYTF.

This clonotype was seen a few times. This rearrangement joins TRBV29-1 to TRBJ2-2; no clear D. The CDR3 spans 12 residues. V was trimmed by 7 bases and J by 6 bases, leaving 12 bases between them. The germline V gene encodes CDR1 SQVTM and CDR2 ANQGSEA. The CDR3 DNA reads TGCAGCGCCCAGGAGTCGTCCGGGGAGCTGTTTTTT. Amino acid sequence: CSAQESSGELFF.

Written as DNA, the CDR3 is TGTGCCAGCAGTTTATTAGCAGGGCCACGCAGCAATCAGCCCCAGCATTTT. Translated: CASSLLAGPRSNQPQHF. The chain employs TRBV28 and TRBJ1-5; TRBD1 is a possible D gene (5 bases). There are 17 residues in the CDR3. The germline CDR1 and CDR2 sequences are MDHEN and SYDVKM. The V gene lost 1 base and the J gene lost 1 base, with 14 bases spanning the gap.

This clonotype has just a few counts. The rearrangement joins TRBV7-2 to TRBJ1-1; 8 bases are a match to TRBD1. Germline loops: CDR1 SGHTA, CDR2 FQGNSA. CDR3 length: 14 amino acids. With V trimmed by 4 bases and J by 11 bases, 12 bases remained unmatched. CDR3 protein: CASSSSGQGRRAFF. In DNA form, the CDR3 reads TGTGCCAGCAGCTCCAGTGGACAGGGTAGGAGGGCTTTCTTT.

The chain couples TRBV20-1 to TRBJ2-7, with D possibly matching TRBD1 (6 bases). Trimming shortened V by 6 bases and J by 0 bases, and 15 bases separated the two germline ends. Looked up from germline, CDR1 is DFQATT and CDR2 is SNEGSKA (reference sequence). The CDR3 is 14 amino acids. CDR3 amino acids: CSAPDRKFSYEQYF. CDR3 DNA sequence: TGCAGTGCCCCGGACAGAAAATTCTCCTACGAGCAGTACTTC.

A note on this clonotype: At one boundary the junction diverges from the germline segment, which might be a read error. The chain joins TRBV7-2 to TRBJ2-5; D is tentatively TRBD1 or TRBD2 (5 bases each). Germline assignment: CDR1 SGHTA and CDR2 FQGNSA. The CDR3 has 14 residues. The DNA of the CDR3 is TGTGTCAGCAGCTCCGGGGCTCACCAAGAGACCCAGTACTTC. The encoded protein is CVSSSGAHQETQYF.

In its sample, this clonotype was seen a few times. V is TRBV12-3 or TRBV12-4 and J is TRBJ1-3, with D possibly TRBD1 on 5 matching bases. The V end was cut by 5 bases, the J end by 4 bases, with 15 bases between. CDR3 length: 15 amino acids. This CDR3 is CASSQGPAGGNTIYF. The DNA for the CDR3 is TGTGCCAGCAGTCAGGGTCCTGCCGGGGGAAACACCATATATTTT.

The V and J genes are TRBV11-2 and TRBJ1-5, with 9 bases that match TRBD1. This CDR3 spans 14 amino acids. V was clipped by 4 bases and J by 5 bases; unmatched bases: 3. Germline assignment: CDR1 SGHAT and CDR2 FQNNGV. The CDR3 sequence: CASSSDRGDQPQHF. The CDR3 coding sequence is TGTGCCAGCAGCTCTGACAGGGGGGATCAGCCCCAGCATTTT.

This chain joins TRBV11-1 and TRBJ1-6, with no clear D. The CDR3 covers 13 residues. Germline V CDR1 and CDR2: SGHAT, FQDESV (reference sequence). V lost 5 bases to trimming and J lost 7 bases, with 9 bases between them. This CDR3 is CASSPSENSPLHF. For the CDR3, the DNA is TGTGCCAGCAGCCCATCCGAGAATTCACCCCTCCACTTT.

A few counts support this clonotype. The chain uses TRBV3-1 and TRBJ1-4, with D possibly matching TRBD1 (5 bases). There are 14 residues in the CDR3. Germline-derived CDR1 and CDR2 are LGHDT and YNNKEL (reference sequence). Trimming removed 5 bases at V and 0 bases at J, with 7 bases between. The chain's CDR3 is CASSWGATNEKLFF. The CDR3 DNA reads TGTGCCAGCAGCTGGGGGGCAACTAATGAAAAACTGTTTTTT.

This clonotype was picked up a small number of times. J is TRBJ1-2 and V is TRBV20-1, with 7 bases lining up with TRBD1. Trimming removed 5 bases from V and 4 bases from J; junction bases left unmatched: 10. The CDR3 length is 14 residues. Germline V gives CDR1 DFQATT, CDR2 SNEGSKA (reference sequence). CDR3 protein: CSASPGQSAYGYTF. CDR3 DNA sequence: TGCAGTGCTTCACCGGGACAGTCTGCCTATGGCTACACCTTC.

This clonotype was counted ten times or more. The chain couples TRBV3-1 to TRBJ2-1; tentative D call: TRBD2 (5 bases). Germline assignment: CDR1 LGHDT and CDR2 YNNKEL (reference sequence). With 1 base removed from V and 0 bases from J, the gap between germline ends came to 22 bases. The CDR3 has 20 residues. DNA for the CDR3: TGTGCCAGCAGCCAAGTGAGCGGTAGTCATTTCCGAAGCTCCTACAATGAGCAGTTCTTC. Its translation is CASSQVSGSHFRSSYNEQFF.

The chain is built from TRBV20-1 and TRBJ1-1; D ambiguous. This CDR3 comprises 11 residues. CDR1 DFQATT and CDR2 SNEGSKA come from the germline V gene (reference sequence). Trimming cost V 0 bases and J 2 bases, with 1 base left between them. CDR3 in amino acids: CSARDNTEAFF. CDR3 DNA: TGCAGTGCTAGAGATAACACTGAAGCTTTCTTT.

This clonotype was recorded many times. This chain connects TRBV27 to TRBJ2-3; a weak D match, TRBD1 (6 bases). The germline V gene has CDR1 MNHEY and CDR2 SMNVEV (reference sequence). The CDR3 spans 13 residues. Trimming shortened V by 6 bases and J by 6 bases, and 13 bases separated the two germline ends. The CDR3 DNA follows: TGTGCCAGCAGCAGACAGGTGGGGGATACGCAGTATTTT. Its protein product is CASSRQVGDTQYF.

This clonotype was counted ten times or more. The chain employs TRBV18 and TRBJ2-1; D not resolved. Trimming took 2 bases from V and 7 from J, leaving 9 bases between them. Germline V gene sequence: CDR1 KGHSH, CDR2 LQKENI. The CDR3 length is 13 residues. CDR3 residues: CASSPNKENEQFF. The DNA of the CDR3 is TGTGCCAGCTCACCAAACAAGGAAAATGAGCAGTTCTTC. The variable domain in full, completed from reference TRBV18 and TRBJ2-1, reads NAGVMQNPRHLVRRRGQEARLRCSPMKGHSHVYWYRQLPEEGLKFMVYLQKENIIDESGMPKERFSAEFPKEGPSILRIQQVVRGDSAAYFCASSPNKENEQFFGPGTRLTVL.

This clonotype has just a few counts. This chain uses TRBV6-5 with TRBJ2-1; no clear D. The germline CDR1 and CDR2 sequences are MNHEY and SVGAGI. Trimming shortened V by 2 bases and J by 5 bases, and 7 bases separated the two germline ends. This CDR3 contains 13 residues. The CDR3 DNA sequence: TGTGCCAGCAGTTACACCGATAACAATGAGCAGTTCTTC. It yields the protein CASSYTDNNEQFF.